The rows below give T cell receptor beta chains drawn from one sample of a study of cytomegalovirus exposure and HLA in healthy donors. Repertoires were generated with immunoSEQ multiplex PCR, while TCRdb's copy carries only in-frame clones and drops some. The repertoire holds about 140,000 clones, with approximately 78% as singletons. Sequenced material: PBMCs. These receptors were collected from a female donor in good health and CMV-seronegative. Each CDR3 is given with its conserved first and last residue. A D gene is named only where the DNA matches it firmly.

length: 12
D: .
V: TRBV5-4
J: TRBJ2-1
CDR3: CASSASYNEQFF

length: 20
D: TRBD2
V: TRBV6-4
J: TRBJ2-2
CDR3: CASSPSGGLAGERNTGELFF

length: 14
D: .
V: TRBV30
J: TRBJ2-1
CDR3: CACYDSWTYNEQFF

length: 13
D: .
V: TRBV25-1
J: TRBJ1-2
CDR3: CASSRVEGYGYTF

length: 17
D: .
V: TRBV11-2
J: TRBJ2-1
CDR3: CASSYRRSGPSYNEQFF

length: 16
D: .
V: TRBV28
J: TRBJ1-3
CDR3: CASSTPWQGSGNTIYF

length: 16
D: TRBD1
V: TRBV7-9
J: TRBJ1-5
CDR3: CSSSLGAGGPHQPQHF

length: 14
D: .
V: TRBV18
J: TRBJ1-3
CDR3: CASSNSLNGNTIYF

length: 18
D: TRBD2
V: TRBV5-1
J: TRBJ2-3
CDR3: CASSLAGILAGVTDTQYF

length: 12
D: .
V: TRBV28
J: TRBJ1-1
CDR3: CASSRGYAEAFF

length: 14
D: .
V: TRBV6-5
J: TRBJ1-1
CDR3: CASSKTATIGEAFF

length: 15
D: .
V: TRBV2
J: TRBJ2-6
CDR3: CASSEGRSGANVLTF

length: 14
D: TRBD2
V: TRBV7-2
J: TRBJ2-1
CDR3: CASSLVAGGSEQFF

length: 15
D: TRBD1
V: TRBV9
J: TRBJ2-7
CDR3: CASSPQSGQGHEQYF

length: 15
D: .
V: TRBV9
J: TRBJ2-2
CDR3: CASSVGGSNTGELFF